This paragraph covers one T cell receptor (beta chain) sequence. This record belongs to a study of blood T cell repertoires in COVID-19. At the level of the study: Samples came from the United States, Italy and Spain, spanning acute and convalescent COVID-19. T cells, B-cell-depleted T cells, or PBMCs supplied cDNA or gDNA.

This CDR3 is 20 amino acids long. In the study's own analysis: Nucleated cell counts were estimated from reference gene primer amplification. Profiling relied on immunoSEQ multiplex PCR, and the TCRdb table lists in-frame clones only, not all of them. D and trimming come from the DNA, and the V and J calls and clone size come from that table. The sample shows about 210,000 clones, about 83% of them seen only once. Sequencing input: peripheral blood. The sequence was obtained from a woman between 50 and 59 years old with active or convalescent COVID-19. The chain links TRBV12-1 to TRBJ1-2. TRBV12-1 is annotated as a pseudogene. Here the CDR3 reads CASSFPPRLVGGEACYGYTF. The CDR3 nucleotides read TGTGCCAGCAGCTTTCCCCCCCGTTTGGTAGGAGGAGAAGCTTGCTATGGCTACACCTTC.